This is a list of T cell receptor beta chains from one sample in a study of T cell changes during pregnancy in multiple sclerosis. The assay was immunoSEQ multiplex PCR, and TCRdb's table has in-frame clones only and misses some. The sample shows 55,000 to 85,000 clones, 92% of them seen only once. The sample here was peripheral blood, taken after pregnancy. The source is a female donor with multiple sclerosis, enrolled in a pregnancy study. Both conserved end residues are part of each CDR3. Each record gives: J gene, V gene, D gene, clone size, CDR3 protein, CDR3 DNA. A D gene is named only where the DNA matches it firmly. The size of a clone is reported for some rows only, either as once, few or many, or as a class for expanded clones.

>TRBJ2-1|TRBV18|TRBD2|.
CASSRTSGSFGLGYNEQFF
TGTGCCAGCTCACGGACTAGCGGGAGTTTTGGGCTCGGGTACAATGAGCAGTTCTTC
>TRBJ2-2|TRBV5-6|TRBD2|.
CASSLRSGGVRGELFF
TGTGCCAGCAGCTTGAGGAGCGGGGGGGTCAGAGGGGAGCTGTTTTTT
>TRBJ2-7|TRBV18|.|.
CASSPRRAMDEQYF
TGTGCCAGCTCACCGCGGAGGGCCATGGACGAGCAGTACTTC
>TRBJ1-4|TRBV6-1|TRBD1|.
CASSEGDRGQANEKLFF
TGTGCCAGCAGTGAAGGGGACAGGGGGCAGGCTAATGAAAAACTGTTTTTT
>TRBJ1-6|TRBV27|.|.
CASSKSGSYNSPLHF
TGTGCCAGCAGTAAATCAGGGTCCTATAATTCACCCCTCCACTTT
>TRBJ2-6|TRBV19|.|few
CASSIRTASGANVLTF
TGTGCCAGTAGTATTCGGACAGCCTCTGGGGCCAACGTCCTGACTTTC
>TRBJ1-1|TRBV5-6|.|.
CASSLTGTRTEAFF
TGTGCCAGCAGCTTGACAGGGACACGAACTGAAGCTTTCTTT
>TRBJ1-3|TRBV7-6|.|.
CASSLGQGSSGNTIYF
TGTGCCAGCAGCTTAGGGCAGGGATCCTCTGGAAACACCATATATTTT
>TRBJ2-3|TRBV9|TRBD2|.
CASSVDRLAGAQYF
TGTGCCAGCAGCGTAGATCGCCTAGCGGGAGCTCAGTATTTT
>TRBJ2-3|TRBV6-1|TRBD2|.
CASKLLASTDTQYF
TGTGCCAGCAAATTACTAGCGAGCACAGATACGCAGTATTTT
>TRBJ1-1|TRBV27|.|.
CASMARSSQSMNTEAFF
TGTGCCAGCATGGCTAGGTCCTCGCAGAGCATGAACACTGAAGCTTTCTTT
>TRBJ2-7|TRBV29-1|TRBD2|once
CSVEDQLAGFYEQYF
TGCAGCGTTGAAGATCAACTAGCGGGATTCTACGAGCAGTACTTC
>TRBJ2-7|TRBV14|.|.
CASSRVREVGEQYF
TGTGCCAGCAGCCGCGTTAGGGAGGTGGGCGAGCAGTACTTC
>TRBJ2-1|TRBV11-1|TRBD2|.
CASSFLQAGGEQFF
TGTGCCAGCAGCTTCTTGCAAGCGGGAGGTGAGCAGTTCTTC
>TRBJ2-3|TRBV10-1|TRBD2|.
CASSDPLAGGTDTQYF
TGCGCCAGCAGTGACCCCCTAGCGGGAGGCACAGATACGCAGTATTTT
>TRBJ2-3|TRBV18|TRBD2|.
CASSGLAGGKDTQYF
TGTGCCAGCTCCGGACTAGCGGGAGGAAAAGATACGCAGTATTTT
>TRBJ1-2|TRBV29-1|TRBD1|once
CSTGQGFGYTF
TGCAGCACCGGACAGGGTTTCGGCTACACCTTC
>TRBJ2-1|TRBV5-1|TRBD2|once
CASRSLAGDSEQFF
TGCGCCAGCAGGTCACTAGCGGGAGACAGTGAGCAGTTCTTC
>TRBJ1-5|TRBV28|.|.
CASSSYSNQPQHF
TGTGCCAGCAGTTCCTATAGCAATCAGCCCCAGCATTTT
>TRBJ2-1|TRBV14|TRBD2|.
CASSPSGNYNEQFF
TGTGCCAGCAGCCCTAGCGGGAACTACAATGAGCAGTTCTTC
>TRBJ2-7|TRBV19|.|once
CASSISLAYEQYF
TGTGCCAGTAGTATTTCCCTCGCCTACGAGCAGTACTTC
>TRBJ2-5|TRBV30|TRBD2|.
CAWSPGLGEETQYF
TGTGCCTGGAGTCCCGGACTAGGAGAAGAGACCCAGTACTTC
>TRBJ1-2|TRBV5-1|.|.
CASSLFEGDGYTF
TGCGCCAGCAGCTTGTTCGAAGGGGATGGCTACACCTTC
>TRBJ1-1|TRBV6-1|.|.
CASRTQGNTEAFF
TGTGCCAGCAGGACACAGGGAAACACTGAAGCTTTCTTT
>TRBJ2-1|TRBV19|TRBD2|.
CASSVGTSGRDEQFF
TGTGCCAGTAGCGTAGGGACTAGCGGGAGGGACGAGCAGTTCTTC
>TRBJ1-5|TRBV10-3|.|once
CAISLGPSNQPQHF
TGTGCCATCAGTCTTGGCCCTAGCAATCAGCCCCAGCATTTT
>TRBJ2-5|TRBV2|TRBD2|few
CASIRASGGGDF
TGTGCCAGCATCAGGGCTAGCGGGGGGGGAGACTTC
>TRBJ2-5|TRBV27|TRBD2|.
CASSLSGREKETQYF
TGTGCCAGCAGTTTAAGCGGGAGGGAAAAAGAGACCCAGTACTTC
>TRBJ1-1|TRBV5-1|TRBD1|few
CASGTAMNTEAFF
TGCGCCAGCGGGACAGCGATGAACACTGAAGCTTTCTTT
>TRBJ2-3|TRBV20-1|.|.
CSAPYTDTQYF
TGCAGTGCTCCGTATACAGATACGCAGTATTTT